This record covers a single T cell receptor beta chain. Its matching antigen is unknown. The V gene's germline CDR1 is MNHNY and CDR2 SVGAGI (reference sequence). The CDR3 covers 11 residues. V lost 7 bases to trimming and J lost 10 bases, with 11 bases between them. The record originates from a study of siplizumab effects on memory and regulatory T cells. Study-level findings and limits: Alloreactive sequences tracing back to unstimulated CD4+ memory cells were significantly reduced by siplizumab. Sequences below about 10^-5 frequency were poorly captured, limiting mapping of alloreactive clones.

Using immunoSEQ multiplex PCR, the repertoire was profiled, and TCRdb retains in-frame clones only, with some absent. The top ten hold approximately 18% of the sample, which has nearly 85,000 clones, 85% to 95% seen once. Input material: CD8+ T cells sorted from blood. The TCR originated in a human donor in good health. V usage is TRBV6-6 and J usage is TRBJ2-1; weak D call: TRBD2 (5 bases). As DNA, the CDR3 is TGTGCCAGCACCCTGGACTTCGAGCAGTTCTTC. Translation: CASTLDFEQFF.